Here is one T cell receptor beta chain with its context. Its cognate antigen is unknown. Every patient's tumor was robustly positive for Merkel cell polyomavirus Large T antigen on immunohistochemistry. KLL-tetramer+ populations exceeded 0.04% of CD8+ T cells in blood and/or cultured TIL. The median patient age was about 71 (range roughly 50 to 85); all Caucasian. This sample is drawn from a study of tumor-infiltrating T cells and Merkel cell polyomavirus. About the study: CD8+ T cells recognized the Merkel cell polyomavirus KLL epitope.

The study's findings and limits: KLL-specific TRB repertoires were diverse and largely private.

V dropped 1 base and J dropped 2 bases, with 10 bases sitting between them. Germline-derived CDR1 and CDR2 are MNHEY and SMNVEV (reference sequence). The CDR3 is 15 residues long. Repertoires were generated with immunoSEQ multiplex PCR, while TCRdb's copy carries only in-frame clones and drops some. The repertoire includes some 25,000 clones, roughly nine tenths of them detected once, and 2.5% to 3.5% sits in the top ten. The TCR comes from a man aged 50 or older with Merkel cell carcinoma. The specimen sequenced was lymph node tissue. This sequence joins TRBV27 and TRBJ2-3; weak D call: TRBD2 (5 bases). The CDR3 is CASSLYGINTDTQYF. CDR3 in DNA: TGTGCCAGCAGTTTATACGGGATAAACACAGATACGCAGTATTTT.